These 20 T cell receptor beta chains were all obtained from the same sample, sequenced in a study of T cell responses to AZD1222 COVID-19 vaccine. Produced via immunoSEQ multiplex PCR; TCRdb's table is partial and in-frame only. The table shows approximately 150,000 clones, with more than 85% occurring only once. This specimen was peripheral blood, taken on day 0 of AZD1222 vaccination. These receptor sequences come from an adult in good health.

Only one count was recorded for this clone. The chain is built from TRBV7-9 and TRBJ1-1; 8 bases align to TRBD1. Per germline, CDR1 SEHNR and CDR2 FQNEAQ (reference sequence). This CDR3 spans 16 amino acids. Trimming removed 6 bases from V and 5 bases from J; junction bases left unmatched: 14. The CDR3 DNA is TGTGCCAGCAGTAGAACCGGGATGACAGGGGATACTGAAGCTTTCTTT. Amino acid sequence: CASSRTGMTGDTEAFF.

The rearrangement links TRBV5-1 to TRBJ2-7; tentatively, D is TRBD1 (5 bases). Germline assignment: CDR1 SGHRS and CDR2 YFSETQ. Trimming pared 0 bases from V and 12 bases from J, leaving 10 bases between. The CDR3 runs 11 residues. Written as DNA, the CDR3 is TGCGCCAGCAGCTTGGAAGGGGTGGTGTACTTC. This encodes CASSLEGVVYF.

In this sample, this clone turned up once. The CDR3 loop reads CASSLSYGYTF. The CDR3 DNA follows: TGTGCCAGCAGTTTGAGCTATGGCTACACCTTC. The V call is TRBV12-3 or TRBV12-4, the J call TRBJ1-2; D not resolved. This CDR3 spans 11 amino acids. V was trimmed by 3 bases and J by 4 bases, leaving 3 bases between them.

This chain uses TRBV11-3 with TRBJ2-7, with 7 bases fitting TRBD1. CDR3 length: 12 residues. The V segment lost 8 bases and the J segment 1 base; nucleotides outside the gene matches: 2. Germline CDR1 SGHNT, CDR2 YENEEA. CDR3 residues: CASGTDSYEQYF. In nucleotides, the CDR3 is TGTGCCAGCGGGACAGATTCCTACGAGCAGTACTTC.

In its sample, this clone was seen many times. The rearrangement links TRBV7-9 to TRBJ2-1; 9 nucleotides match TRBD2. Germline V lookup: CDR1 SEHNR, CDR2 FQNEAQ (reference sequence). Losses at the gene ends were 3 bases for V and 5 bases for J; bases not matched to a gene: 5. The CDR3 has 15 amino acids. This CDR3 is CASSFISGGNNEQFF. Written as DNA, the CDR3 is TGTGCCAGCAGCTTCATTAGCGGGGGAAACAATGAGCAGTTCTTC.

This chain joins TRBV19 and TRBJ2-3; D unresolved. From germline, CDR1 is LNHDA and CDR2 SQIVND (reference sequence). This CDR3 has 15 amino acids. The germline V and J ends were trimmed by 5 bases and 6 bases, with 18 bases remaining between them. CDR3 sequence reads: CASSSRTAVTDTQYF. In nucleotides, the CDR3 is TGTGCCAGTAGTTCTAGGACGGCGGTAACGGATACGCAGTATTTT.

The V and J genes are TRBV20-1 and TRBJ1-1; D is uncertain. The V end was cut by 3 bases, the J end by 0 bases, with 11 bases between. This CDR3 has 14 residues. CDR1 DFQATT and CDR2 SNEGSKA come from the germline V gene (reference sequence). CDR3 sequence reads: CSASRGPMNTEAFF. In DNA form, the CDR3 reads TGCAGTGCTAGTCGTGGTCCAATGAACACTGAAGCTTTCTTT.

The genes are TRBV7-9 and TRBJ1-2; D might be TRBD1 (6 bases). The CDR3 has 14 amino acids. V gave up 2 bases and J gave up 4 bases, with 11 bases separating them. From germline, CDR1 is SEHNR and CDR2 FQNEAQ (reference sequence). The CDR3 is CASSLQQGGYGYTF. CDR3 coding DNA: TGTGCCAGCAGCTTACAACAGGGAGGCTATGGCTACACCTTC.

This chain uses TRBV7-3 with TRBJ2-1, with 7 nucleotides matching TRBD2. Germline V gene data show CDR1 as SGHTA and CDR2 as FQGTGA. V lost 4 bases and J lost 7; bases outside the gene matches: 10. The CDR3 extends over 15 amino acids. CDR3 amino acids: CASSSGLGSENEQFF. In DNA form, the CDR3 reads TGTGCCAGCAGCTCCGGACTAGGGTCTGAGAATGAGCAGTTCTTC. The full variable domain, in which reference TRBV7-3 and TRBJ2-1 provide the parts outside the CDR3, is GAGVSQTPSNKVTEKGKYVELRCDPISGHTALYWYRQSLGQGPEFLIYFQGTGAADDSGLPNDRFFAVRPEGSVSTLKIQRTERGDSAVYLCASSSGLGSENEQFFGPGTRLTVL.

V gene TRBV6-1 combines with J gene TRBJ2-7; possibly TRBD2 for D (6 bases). The germline V gene has CDR1 MNHNS and CDR2 SASEGT. The length of the CDR3 is 13 residues. The V and J ends lost 0 bases and 9 bases respectively, with 12 bases between them. This CDR3 reads CASSEALRERQYF. CDR3 sequence (DNA): TGTGCCAGCAGTGAAGCCCTCCGGGAGCGGCAGTACTTC.

This chain connects TRBV10-3 to TRBJ1-1; D is unclear. Trimming cost V 4 bases and J 3 bases, with 3 bases left between them. In germline, CDR1 is ENHRY, CDR2 SYGVKD. This CDR3 spans 11 amino acids. The CDR3: CAISVDTEAFF. CDR3 nucleotide sequence: TGTGCCATCAGTGTGGACACTGAAGCTTTCTTT.

V and J are TRBV27 and TRBJ2-2, with TRBD1 matching over 8 bases. Germline V CDR1 and CDR2: MNHEY, SMNVEV (reference sequence). CDR3 length equals 15 residues. Trimming cost V 6 bases and J 5 bases; bases outside gene matches: 8. The chain's CDR3 is CASRTDRGGTGELFF. Written as DNA, the CDR3 is TGTGCCAGCAGAACCGACAGGGGCGGAACCGGGGAGCTGTTTTTT.

V is TRBV6-2 or TRBV6-3 and J is TRBJ2-7, with 7 bases matching TRBD2. V gave up 4 bases and J gave up 6 bases; unmatched junction bases: 6. The CDR3 totals 13 residues. Germline values: CDR1 MNHEY, CDR2 SVGEGT. The CDR3 region is CASSLGSGSEQYF. The CDR3 coding sequence is TGTGCCAGCAGTTTGGGTAGCGGGTCCGAGCAGTACTTC.

As concerns this clone: The sample carries other DNA sequences with the same CDR3. V usage is TRBV19 and J usage is TRBJ1-5; the D is unclear. V lost 0 bases to trimming and J lost 7 bases, with 7 bases between them. Per germline, CDR1 LNHDA and CDR2 SQIVND (reference sequence). The CDR3 is 13 residues long. In DNA form, the CDR3 reads TGTGCCAGTAGTATAGATCGGGTCCAGCCCCAGCATTTT. Translated: CASSIDRVQPQHF.

This chain connects TRBV29-1 to TRBJ1-2; D might be TRBD1 (5 bases). From germline, CDR1 is SQVTM and CDR2 ANQGSEA. V lost 6 bases, J lost 6 bases, and 17 bases lay in between. The CDR3 is 13 amino acids. DNA of the CDR3: TGCAGCGTGGGGGGTACGGGGTTACATGGCTACACCTTC. This codes for CSVGGTGLHGYTF.

The rearrangement uses TRBV6-5 and TRBJ2-3; D gene uncertain. This CDR3 is built from 12 residues. V lost 7 bases to trimming and J lost 4 bases, with 9 bases between them. CDR1 MNHEY and CDR2 SVGAGI come from the germline V gene. The CDR3 coding sequence is TGTGCCAGCAAGGTGGAGCCAGATACGCAGTATTTT. Encoded protein: CASKVEPDTQYF.

The J gene is TRBJ2-1, the V gene TRBV19; possibly TRBD1 for D (5 bases). The CDR3 length is 16 residues. The V gene lost 3 bases and the J gene lost 0 bases, with 12 bases spanning the gap. The germline gives CDR1 LNHDA, CDR2 SQIVND (reference sequence). CDR3 sequence (DNA): TGTGCCAGTAGTATCAGGGTAGCTCCCTCCTACAATGAGCAGTTCTTC. Translating it yields CASSIRVAPSYNEQFF.

The V gene is TRBV13, the J gene TRBJ2-3; 7 nucleotides line up with TRBD2. The CDR3 totals 16 residues. J gave up 4 bases and V 0 bases, and 7 bases lay outside the gene matches. CDR1 is PRHDT and CDR2 is FYEKMQ in the germline V gene (reference sequence). The CDR3 DNA sequence: TGTGCCAGCAGCTTAGGTTTTGGCGGGAGACCAGATACGCAGTATTTT. Translated: CASSLGFGGRPDTQYF. The full variable domain, its missing parts supplied by reference TRBV13 and TRBJ2-3, is AAGVIQSPRHLIKEKRETATLKCYPIPRHDTVYWYQQGPGQDPQFLISFYEKMQSDKGSIPDRFSAQQFSDYHSELNMSSLELGDSALYFCASSLGFGGRPDTQYFGPGTRLTVL.

This chain connects TRBV11-2 to TRBJ2-5; perhaps TRBD1 as D (5 bases). This CDR3 has 15 amino acids. Germline V lookup: CDR1 SGHAT, CDR2 FQNNGV. V was clipped by 0 bases and J by 5 bases, with 13 bases between them. The CDR3 nucleotides read TGTGCCAGCAGCTTAGATCAAAGGGGCCCCGAGACCCAGTACTTC. This codes for CASSLDQRGPETQYF.

The genes are TRBV7-9 and TRBJ2-3; D remains ambiguous. Germline CDR1 SEHNR, CDR2 FQNEAQ (reference sequence). CDR3 length: 15 amino acids. Trimming took off 5 bases at V and 3 bases at J, with 15 bases between the two ends. Here the CDR3 DNA reads TGTGCCAGCAGCCCCCCCGCAATTCAAACAGATACGCAGTATTTT. As protein: CASSPPAIQTDTQYF.